Given below is one T cell receptor beta chain in context. This entry is derived from a study of OX40 agonist ivuxolimab in advanced cancers. Method: immunoSEQ multiplex PCR; TCRdb's copy keeps in-frame clones and lacks some. Of tens of thousands of clones listed, 89% are singletons. V lost 1 base and J 2 bases, leaving 12 bases between the germline ends. The CDR3 runs to 15 residues. Germline-derived CDR1 and CDR2 are LGHNA and YSLEER. The input for sequencing was CD4+ or CD8+ T cells sorted from blood, taken in a trial of the OX40 agonist ivuxolimab. The receptor comes from an adult with an advanced solid tumor such as melanoma, head and neck, liver or kidney cancer. This chain joins TRBV4-3 and TRBJ2-7; D gene uncertain. The CDR3 protein is CASSQGSSVAYEQYF. In DNA form, the CDR3 reads TGCGCCAGCAGCCAAGGATCTAGTGTCGCCTACGAGCAGTACTTC.